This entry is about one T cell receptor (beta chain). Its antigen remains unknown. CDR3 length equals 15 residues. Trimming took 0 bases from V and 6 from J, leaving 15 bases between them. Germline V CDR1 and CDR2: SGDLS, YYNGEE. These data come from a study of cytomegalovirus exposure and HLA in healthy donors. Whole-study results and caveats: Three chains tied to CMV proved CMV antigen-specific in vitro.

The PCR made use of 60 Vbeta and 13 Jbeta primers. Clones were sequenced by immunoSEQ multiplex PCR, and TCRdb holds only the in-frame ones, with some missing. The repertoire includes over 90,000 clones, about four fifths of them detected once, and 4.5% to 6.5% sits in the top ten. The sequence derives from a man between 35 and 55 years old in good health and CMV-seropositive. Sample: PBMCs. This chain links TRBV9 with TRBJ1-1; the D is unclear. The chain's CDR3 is CASSVDGGRVAEAFF. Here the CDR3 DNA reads TGTGCCAGCAGCGTAGATGGTGGTCGCGTTGCTGAAGCTTTCTTT. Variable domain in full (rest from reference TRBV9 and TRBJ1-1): DSGVTQTPKHLITATGQRVTLRCSPRSGDLSVYWYQQSLDQGLQFLIQYYNGEERAKGNILERFSAQQFPDLHSELNLSSLELGDSALYFCASSVDGGRVAEAFFGQGTRLTVV.